This T cell receptor (beta chain) was documented in a study of T cell responses to AZD1222 COVID-19 vaccine (dated by TCRdb to the early 2020s). Turning to the overall study: TCR sequencing was performed for 230 to 250 trial participants, of whom around 200 were given two doses of AZD1222 and approximately 26 were given two doses of MenACWY control vaccine. Trial participants were enrolled into age subgroups of 18-55, 56-69 and 70-plus years, which contained about 150, 28 and 57 TCR-sequenced participants, respectively.

In the case of this clone: It has no known antigen specificity. Base qualities are missing; no much larger clone stands one base away.

Sample time point, as interpreted from the label and publication: baseline before first vaccination. The treatment or condition label here, explained by the study, means: meningococcal conjugate vaccine given as trial control. Vaccinee samples were obtained from the UK trials COV001 and COV002, which included a single-blind randomized controlled phase 2/3 trial of AZD1222 (ChAdOx1 nCoV-19) in healthy adults. For TCRbeta chain sequencing, PBMC samples were collected from trial participants at day 0 and at day 28 after the second dose. Paper-wide results and their limitations: Most participants were white British and females outnumbered males, and the authors suggested that clonal diversity may have been underestimated. In the small 56-69-year group, the increase in depth fell short of significance, most likely because of low power. Reportedly, almost half of the unique spike-specific TCRs recognized epitopes lying outside the regions that are mutated in the B.1.351 and B.1.1.7 variants. After two AZD1222 doses, spike-specific TCR breadth and depth were significantly higher than at day 0 and than in MenACWY recipients. CD4 TCRs associated with the vaccine covered the entire spike protein, and the dominant responses were in regions 160-218 and 743-854. Because no day 14 peak-response samples were available, repertoires were characterized only after the peak T cell response. Conclusions about previously exposed vaccinees are limited because only a handful of AZD1222 recipients were SARS-CoV-2 seropositive at baseline.

Looking up the germline V gene yields CDR1 LGHNA and CDR2 YNFKEQ. The cysteine opens and the phenylalanine closes a CDR3 of 16 amino acids. Kept here is only the CDR3 DNA, which spans 48 bases and is read in frame from base 1. Relative to germline, V is 0 bases shorter and J is 7 bases shorter, with 19 bases between their ends. The CDR3 regions of human TCRbeta chains were analyzed by immunosequencing. In the paper's pipeline: TCRs in the repertoires were compared against a reference library of SARS-CoV-2-specific TCRs that had been generated with the MIRA antigen-specificity platform. Breadth was defined as the fraction of unique TCRs that were SARS-CoV-2-associated. Depth was defined as the fraction of total T cells that were SARS-CoV-2-associated. Each spike-specific TCR was assigned to its reactive spike region and to a CD4 or CD8 class using the MIRA data. Log10-transformed breadth and depth values were compared by one-way ANOVA with Sidak's multiple comparisons tests. This is the immuneACCESS table as TCRdb keeps it, with only in-frame sequences that have V and J called. A part of the clones is gone; compared with another copy, unresolved V genes explain less than half, and the rest is unexplained. V and J calls and clone size are those listed in that table; D and trimming were worked out from the DNA. The sample table contains 200,000 or so clones; only one count was recorded for around 87% of them. The ten most abundant clones make up approximately 2.5% of the sample.

The clonotype was recovered from an adult in good health. Sequencing used peripheral blood, obtained on day 0 of MenACWY control vaccination. The rearranged segments are TRBV4-2 and TRBJ2-7; the D gene cannot be named for sure. The DNA is as follows: TGTGCCAGCAGCCAAGACCTCTTGGCTGCCCTACGAGAGCAGTACTTC. Translated, this is CASSQDLLAALREQYF.